This record covers a single TCR beta chain. Its specificity is not known. CDR1 and CDR2 (germline): SGHRS, YFSETQ. Trimming removed 6 bases from V and 2 bases from J, with 14 bases in between. This CDR3 is built from 14 residues. The record originates from a study of identifying expanded T cells in peripheral blood. Findings and limits, study-wide: Differentially abundant clones: around 1.2 between replicates, 16.4 at roughly 13 days, under 25 at four. Variance in clone template counts between roughly two-week samples significantly increased with total template count across all healthy donors.

Generated by immunoSEQ multiplex PCR, the TCRdb table keeps only in-frame clones and is missing some. The table has 60,000 to 65,000 clones, approximately 80% seen once. No infections or other immune events were documented during collection. The sequencing input was blood. This TCR derives from a person aged 18 to 75 in good health. The chain has TRBV5-1 and TRBJ1-1; D may be TRBD1 (5 bases). The CDR3 spells CASTPGGGNTEAFF. The CDR3 DNA sequence: TGCGCCAGCACCCCGGGCGGGGGAAACACTGAAGCTTTCTTT.